This TCR beta chain was obtained from a study of T cells in Graves' hyperthyroidism and ophthalmopathy. Study details: Once the initial diagnosis was made, peripheral blood was obtained before any treatment. Study-wide results and caveats: Within blood appeared most thyroid clonotypes that had expanded above 0.001.

Over 18 months, lack of ophthalmopathy progression marked Graves' hyperthyroidism as stable. Each diagnosis was grounded in clinical symptoms, serum thyroxine and TRAb, thyroid ultrasound, and orbital computed tomography. About this clonotype itself: Its antigen is undetermined.

The CDR3 spans 14 residues. The V and J ends lost 9 bases and 2 bases, in that order; junction bases with no gene match: 10. Germline CDR1 reads SGHTA; CDR2 reads FQGNSA. Amplified regions were TCR beta CDR3 sequences from RNA transcripts. Carried out on the TCR CDR3, a first-round RT-PCR used the HTBI primer set. MiXCR, applied by TCRdb to the multiplex PCR reads, yields one record per CDR3 protein. The repertoire holds about 700,000 distinct CDR3 sequences, with 11% to 15% as singletons. The rearrangement uses TRBV7-2 and TRBJ2-7, with 7 positions matching TRBD1. The TCR originated in a young woman with Graves' hyperthyroidism. Sequenced input: blood. The CDR3 is CASRAAGGPYEQYF. The CDR3 DNA is TGTGCCAGTCGCGCGGCAGGGGGTCCCTACGAGCAGTACTTC.